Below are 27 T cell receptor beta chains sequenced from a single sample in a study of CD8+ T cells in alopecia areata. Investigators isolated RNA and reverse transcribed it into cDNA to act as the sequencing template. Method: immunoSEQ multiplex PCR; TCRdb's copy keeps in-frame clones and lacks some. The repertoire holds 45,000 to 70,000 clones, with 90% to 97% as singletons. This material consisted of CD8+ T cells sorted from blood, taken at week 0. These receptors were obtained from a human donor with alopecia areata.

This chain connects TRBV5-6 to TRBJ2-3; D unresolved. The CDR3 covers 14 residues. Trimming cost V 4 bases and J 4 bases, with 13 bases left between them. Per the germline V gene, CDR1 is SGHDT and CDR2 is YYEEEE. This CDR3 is CASSTSVFADTQYF. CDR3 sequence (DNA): TGTGCCAGCAGCACGTCGGTATTCGCAGATACGCAGTATTTT.

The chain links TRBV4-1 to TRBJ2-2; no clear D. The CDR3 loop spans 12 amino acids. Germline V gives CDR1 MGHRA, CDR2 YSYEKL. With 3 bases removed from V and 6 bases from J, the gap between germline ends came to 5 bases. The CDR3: CASSQTPGELFF. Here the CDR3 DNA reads TGCGCCAGCAGCCAGACCCCCGGGGAGCTGTTTTTT.

The CDR3 is CASSSTPGRGDQPQHF. For the CDR3, the DNA is TGTGCCAGCAGTTCGACACCAGGGCGAGGGGATCAGCCCCAGCATTTT. The chain has TRBV28 and TRBJ1-5, with D maybe TRBD1 (5 bases). CDR3 length: 16 amino acids. With 4 bases removed from V and 5 bases from J, the gap between germline ends came to 18 bases. Germline V gene lookup returns CDR1 MDHEN and CDR2 SYDVKM. The whole variable domain, filled in from reference TRBV28 and TRBJ1-5, reads DVKVTQSSRYLVKRTGEKVFLECVQDMDHENMFWYRQDPGLGLRLIYFSYDVKMKEKGDIPEGYSVSREKKERFSLILESASTNQTSMYLCASSSTPGRGDQPQHFGDGTRLSIL.

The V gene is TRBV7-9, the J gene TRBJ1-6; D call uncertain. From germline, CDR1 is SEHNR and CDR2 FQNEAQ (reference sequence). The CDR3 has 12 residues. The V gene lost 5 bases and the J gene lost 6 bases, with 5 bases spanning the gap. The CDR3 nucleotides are TGTGCCAGCAGCCCGACTAATTCACCCCTCCACTTT. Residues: CASSPTNSPLHF. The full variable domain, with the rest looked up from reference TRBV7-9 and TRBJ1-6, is DTGVSQNPRHKITKRGQNVTFRCDPISEHNRLYWYRQTLGQGPEFLTYFQNEAQLEKSRLLSDRFSAERPKGSFSTLEIQRTEQGDSAMYLCASSPTNSPLHFGNGTRLTVT.

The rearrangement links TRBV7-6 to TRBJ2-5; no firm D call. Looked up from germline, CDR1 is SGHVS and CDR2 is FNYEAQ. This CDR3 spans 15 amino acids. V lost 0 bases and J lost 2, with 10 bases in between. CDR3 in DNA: TGTGCCAGCAGCTTAGCTCAACGGGTACAAGAGACCCAGTACTTC. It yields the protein CASSLAQRVQETQYF.

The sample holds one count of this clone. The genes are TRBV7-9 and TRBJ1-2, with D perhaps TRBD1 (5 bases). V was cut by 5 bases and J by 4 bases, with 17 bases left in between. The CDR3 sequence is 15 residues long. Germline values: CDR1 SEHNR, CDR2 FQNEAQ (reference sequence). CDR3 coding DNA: TGTGCCAGCAGCCCGACGGGACGTCAAATCTATGGCTACACCTTC. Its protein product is CASSPTGRQIYGYTF. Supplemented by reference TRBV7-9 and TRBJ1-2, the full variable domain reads DTGVSQNPRHKITKRGQNVTFRCDPISEHNRLYWYRQTLGQGPEFLTYFQNEAQLEKSRLLSDRFSAERPKGSFSTLEIQRTEQGDSAMYLCASSPTGRQIYGYTFGSGTRLTVV.

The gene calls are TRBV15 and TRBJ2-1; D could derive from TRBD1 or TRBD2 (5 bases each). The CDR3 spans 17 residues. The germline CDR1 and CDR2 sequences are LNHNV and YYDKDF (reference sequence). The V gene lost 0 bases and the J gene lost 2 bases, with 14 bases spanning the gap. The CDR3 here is CATSRDLGPRAYNEQFF. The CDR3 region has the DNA TGTGCCACCAGCAGAGACCTGGGACCGCGAGCCTACAATGAGCAGTTCTTC. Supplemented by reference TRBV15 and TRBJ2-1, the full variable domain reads DAMVIQNPRYQVTQFGKPVTLSCSQTLNHNVMYWYQQKSSQAPKLLFHYYDKDFNNEADTPDNFQSRRPNTSFCFLDIRSPGLGDTAMYLCATSRDLGPRAYNEQFFGPGTRLTVL.

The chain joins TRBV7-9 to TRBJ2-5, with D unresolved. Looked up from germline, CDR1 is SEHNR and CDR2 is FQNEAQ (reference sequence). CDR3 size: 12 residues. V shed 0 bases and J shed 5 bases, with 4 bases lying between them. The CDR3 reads CASSLAQETQYF. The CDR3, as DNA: TGTGCCAGCAGCTTAGCGCAGGAGACCCAGTACTTC.

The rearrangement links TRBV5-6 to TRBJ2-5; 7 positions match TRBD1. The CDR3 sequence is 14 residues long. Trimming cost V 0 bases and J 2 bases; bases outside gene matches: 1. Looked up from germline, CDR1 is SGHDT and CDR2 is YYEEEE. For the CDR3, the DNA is TGTGCCAGCAGCTTGGGACAGGGACAAGAGACCCAGTACTTC. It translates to CASSLGQGQETQYF. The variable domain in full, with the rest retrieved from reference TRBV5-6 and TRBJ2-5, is DAGVTQSPTHLIKTRGQQVTLRCSPKSGHDTVSWYQQALGQGPQFIFQYYEEEERQRGNFPDRFSGHQFPNYSSELNVNALLLGDSALYLCASSLGQGQETQYFGPGTRLLVL.

This chain's CDR3 is CASSAGLSGQPQHF. CDR3 bases: TGTGCCAGCAGCGCCGGCCTATCCGGTCAGCCCCAGCATTTT. This rearrangement joins TRBV9 to TRBJ1-5; D remains unclear. The CDR3 is 14 amino acids. Germline V gene lookup returns CDR1 SGDLS and CDR2 YYNGEE. Trimming removed 3 bases at V and 6 bases at J, with 13 bases between. The variable domain in full, completed from reference TRBV9 and TRBJ1-5, reads DSGVTQTPKHLITATGQRVTLRCSPRSGDLSVYWYQQSLDQGLQFLIQYYNGEERAKGNILERFSAQQFPDLHSELNLSSLELGDSALYFCASSAGLSGQPQHFGDGTRLSIL.

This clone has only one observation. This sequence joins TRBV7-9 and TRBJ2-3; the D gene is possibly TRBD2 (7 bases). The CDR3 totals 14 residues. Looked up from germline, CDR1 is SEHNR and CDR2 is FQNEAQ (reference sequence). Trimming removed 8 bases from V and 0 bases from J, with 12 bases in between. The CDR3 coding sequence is TGTGCCAGCGTCGAGGGGGGGAGCACAGATACGCAGTATTTT. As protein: CASVEGGSTDTQYF.

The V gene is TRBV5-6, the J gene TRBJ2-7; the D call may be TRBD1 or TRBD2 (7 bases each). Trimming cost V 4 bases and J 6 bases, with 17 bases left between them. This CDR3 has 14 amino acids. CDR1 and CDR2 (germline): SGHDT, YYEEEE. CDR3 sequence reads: CASSPQGGAPEQYF. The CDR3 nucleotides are TGTGCCAGCAGCCCCCAGGGGGGGGCCCCCGAGCAGTACTTC.

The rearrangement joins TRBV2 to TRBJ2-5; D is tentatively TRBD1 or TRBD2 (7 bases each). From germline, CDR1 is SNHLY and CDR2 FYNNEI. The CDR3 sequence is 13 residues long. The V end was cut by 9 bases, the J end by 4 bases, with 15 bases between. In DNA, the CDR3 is TGTGCCAGTCAGGGGGGGGTGGGAGAGACCCAGTACTTC. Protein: CASQGGVGETQYF.

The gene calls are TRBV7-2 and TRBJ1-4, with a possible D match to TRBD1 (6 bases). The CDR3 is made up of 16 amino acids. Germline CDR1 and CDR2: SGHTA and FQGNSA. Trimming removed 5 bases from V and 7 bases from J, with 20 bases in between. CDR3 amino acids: CASSRYQQGAGEKLFF. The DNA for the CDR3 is TGTGCCAGCAGCCGATACCAACAGGGCGCCGGTGAAAAACTGTTTTTT. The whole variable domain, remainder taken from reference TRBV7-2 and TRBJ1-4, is GAGVSQSPSNKVTEKGKDVELRCDPISGHTALYWYRQSLGQGLEFLIYFQGNSAPDKSGLPSDRFSAERTGGSVSTLTIQRTQQEDSAVYLCASSRYQQGAGEKLFFGSGTQLSVL.

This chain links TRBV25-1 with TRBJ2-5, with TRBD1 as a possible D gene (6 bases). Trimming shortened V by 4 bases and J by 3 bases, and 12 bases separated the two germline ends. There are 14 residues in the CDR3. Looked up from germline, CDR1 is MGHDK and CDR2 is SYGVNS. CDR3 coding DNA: TGTGCCAGCAGTGTCTCGACAGGCGAAGAGACCCAGTACTTC. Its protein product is CASSVSTGEETQYF.

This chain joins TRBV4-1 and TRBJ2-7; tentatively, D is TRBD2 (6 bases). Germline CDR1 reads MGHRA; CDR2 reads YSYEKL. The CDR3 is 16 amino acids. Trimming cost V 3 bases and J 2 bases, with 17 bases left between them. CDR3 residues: CASSHRVASETYEQYF. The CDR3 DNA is TGCGCCAGCAGCCACCGGGTGGCTAGCGAAACCTACGAGCAGTACTTC.

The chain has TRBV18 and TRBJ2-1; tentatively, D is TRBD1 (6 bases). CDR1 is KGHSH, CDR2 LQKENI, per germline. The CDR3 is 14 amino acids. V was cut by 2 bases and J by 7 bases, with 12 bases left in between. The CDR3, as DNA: TGTGCCAGCTCACCAACAGGGTTACTAAATGAGCAGTTCTTC. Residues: CASSPTGLLNEQFF.

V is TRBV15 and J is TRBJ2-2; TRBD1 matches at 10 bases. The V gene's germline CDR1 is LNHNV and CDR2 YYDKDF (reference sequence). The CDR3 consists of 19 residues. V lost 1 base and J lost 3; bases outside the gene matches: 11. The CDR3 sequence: CATSRVRGQGPLDTGELFF. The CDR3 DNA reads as TGTGCCACCAGCAGAGTTAGGGGACAGGGGCCTTTGGACACCGGGGAGCTGTTTTTT. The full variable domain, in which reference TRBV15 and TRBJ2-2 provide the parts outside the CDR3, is DAMVIQNPRYQVTQFGKPVTLSCSQTLNHNVMYWYQQKSSQAPKLLFHYYDKDFNNEADTPDNFQSRRPNTSFCFLDIRSPGLGDTAMYLCATSRVRGQGPLDTGELFFGEGSRLTVL.

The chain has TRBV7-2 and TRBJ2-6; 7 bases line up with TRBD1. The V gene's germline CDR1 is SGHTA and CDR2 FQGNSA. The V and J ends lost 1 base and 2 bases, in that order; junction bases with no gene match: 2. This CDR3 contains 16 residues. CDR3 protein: CASSLVGGAGANVLTF. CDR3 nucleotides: TGTGCCAGCAGCTTAGTAGGGGGCGCTGGGGCCAACGTCCTGACTTTC.

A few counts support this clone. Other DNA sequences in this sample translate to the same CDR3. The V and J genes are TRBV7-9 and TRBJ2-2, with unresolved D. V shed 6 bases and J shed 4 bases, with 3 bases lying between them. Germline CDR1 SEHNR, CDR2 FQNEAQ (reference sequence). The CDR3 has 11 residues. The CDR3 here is CASRGTGELFF. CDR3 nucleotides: TGTGCCAGCAGAGGCACCGGGGAGCTGTTTTTT.

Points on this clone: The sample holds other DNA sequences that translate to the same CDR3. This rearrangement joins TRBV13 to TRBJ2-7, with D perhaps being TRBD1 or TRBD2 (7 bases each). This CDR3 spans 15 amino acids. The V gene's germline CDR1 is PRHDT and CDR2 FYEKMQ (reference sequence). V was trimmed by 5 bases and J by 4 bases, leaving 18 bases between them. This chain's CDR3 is CASSGGGGGAYEQYF. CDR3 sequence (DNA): TGTGCCAGCAGCGGGGGGGGAGGGGGCGCGTACGAGCAGTACTTC.

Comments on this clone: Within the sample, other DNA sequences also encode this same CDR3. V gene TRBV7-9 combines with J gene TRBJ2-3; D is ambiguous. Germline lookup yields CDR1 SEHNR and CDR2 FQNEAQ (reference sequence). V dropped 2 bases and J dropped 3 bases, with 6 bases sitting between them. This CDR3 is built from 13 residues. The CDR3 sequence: CASSLPRTDTQYF. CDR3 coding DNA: TGTGCCAGCAGCTTACCCCGGACAGATACGCAGTATTTT.

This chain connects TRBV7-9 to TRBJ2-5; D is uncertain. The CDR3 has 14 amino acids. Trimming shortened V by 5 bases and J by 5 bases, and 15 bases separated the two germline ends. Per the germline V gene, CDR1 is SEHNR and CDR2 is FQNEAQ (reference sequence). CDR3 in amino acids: CASSPRELSETQYF. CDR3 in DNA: TGTGCCAGCAGCCCGAGAGAATTGTCTGAGACCCAGTACTTC.

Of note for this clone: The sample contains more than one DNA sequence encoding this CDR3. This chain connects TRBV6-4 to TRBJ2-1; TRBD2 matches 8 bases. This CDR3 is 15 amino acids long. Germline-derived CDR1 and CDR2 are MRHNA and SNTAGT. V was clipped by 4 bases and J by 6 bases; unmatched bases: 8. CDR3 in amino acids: CASSGDGGAGNEQFF. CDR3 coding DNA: TGTGCCAGCAGTGGGGACGGGGGGGCGGGCAATGAGCAGTTCTTC.

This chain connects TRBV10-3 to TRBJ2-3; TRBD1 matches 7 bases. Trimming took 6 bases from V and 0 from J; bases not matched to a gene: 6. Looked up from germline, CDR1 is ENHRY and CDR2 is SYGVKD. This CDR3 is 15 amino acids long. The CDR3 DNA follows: TGTGCCATCAGCAGCCGGGACAGTAGCACAGATACGCAGTATTTT. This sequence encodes CAISSRDSSTDTQYF.

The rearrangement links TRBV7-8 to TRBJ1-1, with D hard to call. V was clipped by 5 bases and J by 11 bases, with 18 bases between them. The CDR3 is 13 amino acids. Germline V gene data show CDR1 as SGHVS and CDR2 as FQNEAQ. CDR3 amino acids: CASSEAGYRVAFF. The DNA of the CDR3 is TGTGCCAGCAGCGAGGCGGGGTATCGAGTGGCTTTCTTT. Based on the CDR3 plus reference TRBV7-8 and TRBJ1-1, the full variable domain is GAGVSQSPRYKVAKRGQDVALRCDPISGHVSLFWYQQALGQGPEFLTYFQNEAQLDKSGLPSDRFFAERPEGSVSTLKIQRTQQEDSAVYLCASSEAGYRVAFFGQGTRLTVV.

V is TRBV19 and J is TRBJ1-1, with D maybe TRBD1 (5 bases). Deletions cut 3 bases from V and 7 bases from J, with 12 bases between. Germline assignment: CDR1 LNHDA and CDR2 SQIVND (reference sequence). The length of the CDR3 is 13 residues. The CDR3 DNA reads TGTGCCAGTAGTATTTCTGGGACGGGTGAAGCTTTCTTT. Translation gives CASSISGTGEAFF.